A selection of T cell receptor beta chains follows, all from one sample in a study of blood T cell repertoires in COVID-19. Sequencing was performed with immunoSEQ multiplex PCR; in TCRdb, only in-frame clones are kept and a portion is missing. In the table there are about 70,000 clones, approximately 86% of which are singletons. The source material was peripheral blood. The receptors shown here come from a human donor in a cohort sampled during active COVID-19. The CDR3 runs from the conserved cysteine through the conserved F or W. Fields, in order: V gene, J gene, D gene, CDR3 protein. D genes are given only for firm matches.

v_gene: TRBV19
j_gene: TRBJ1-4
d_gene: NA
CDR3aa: CASSIAGEANEKLFF

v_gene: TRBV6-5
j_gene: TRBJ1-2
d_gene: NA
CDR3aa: CASSQGTAYGYTF

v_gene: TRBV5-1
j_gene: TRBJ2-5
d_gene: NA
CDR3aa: CASSFAGYETQYF

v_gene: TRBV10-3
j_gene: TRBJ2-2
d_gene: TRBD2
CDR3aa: CAISPSSTSAYTGELFF

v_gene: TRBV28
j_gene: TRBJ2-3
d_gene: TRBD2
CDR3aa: CASSTPRGDRGTDTQYF

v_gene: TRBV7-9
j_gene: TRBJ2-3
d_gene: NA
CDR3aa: CASRAGAGTDTQYF

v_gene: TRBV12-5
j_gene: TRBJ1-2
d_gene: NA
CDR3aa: CASGLDRSPPGYTF

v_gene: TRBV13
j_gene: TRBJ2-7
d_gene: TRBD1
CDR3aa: CASRLQGSNPYEQYF

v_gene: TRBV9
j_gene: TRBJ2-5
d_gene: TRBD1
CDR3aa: CASSATGGQETQYF

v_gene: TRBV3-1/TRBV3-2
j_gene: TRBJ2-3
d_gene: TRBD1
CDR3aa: CASSPKGQGTDTQYF

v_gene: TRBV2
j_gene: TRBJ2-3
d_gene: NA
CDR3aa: CASSDGGVGEDTQYF

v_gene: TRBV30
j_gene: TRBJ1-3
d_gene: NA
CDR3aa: CAWSVISGNTIYF

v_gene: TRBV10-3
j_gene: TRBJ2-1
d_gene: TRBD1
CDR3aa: CAISPGQLSSYNEQFF

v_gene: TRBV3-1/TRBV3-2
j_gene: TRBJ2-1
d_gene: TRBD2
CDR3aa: CASSQRSGGAYNEQFF

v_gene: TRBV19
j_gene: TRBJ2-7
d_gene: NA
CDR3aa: CASSIGGLSYEQYF

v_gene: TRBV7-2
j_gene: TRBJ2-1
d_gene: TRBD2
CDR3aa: CASGWRGYNEQFF

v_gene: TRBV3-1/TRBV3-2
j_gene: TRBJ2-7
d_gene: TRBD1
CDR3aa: CASSETAGGRAHEQYF

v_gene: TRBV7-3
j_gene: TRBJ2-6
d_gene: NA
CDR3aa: CASSSRGGATGANVLTF

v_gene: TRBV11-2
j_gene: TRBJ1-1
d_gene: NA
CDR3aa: CASSPRGGVREAFF

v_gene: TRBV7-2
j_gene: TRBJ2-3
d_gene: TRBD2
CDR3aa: CASSLDDSGGPRDTQYF

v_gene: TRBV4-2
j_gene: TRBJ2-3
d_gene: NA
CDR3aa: CASSHQQQVADTQYF

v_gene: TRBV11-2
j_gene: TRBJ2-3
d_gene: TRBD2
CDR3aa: CASSLLSGGSTDTQYF

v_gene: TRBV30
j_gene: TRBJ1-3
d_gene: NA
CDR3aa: CAWRTTGNTIYF

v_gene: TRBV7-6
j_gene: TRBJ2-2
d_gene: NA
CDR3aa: CASSLVQAESTGELFF

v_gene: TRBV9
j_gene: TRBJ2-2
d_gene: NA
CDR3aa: CASTQNGGDSRTGELFF